This TCR beta chain comes out of a study of blood T cell repertoires in COVID-19. Study summary: The United States, Italy and Spain provided the acute and convalescent COVID-19 samples. Sources were T cells, B-cell-depleted T cells, or PBMCs; the material itself was cDNA or gDNA.

Germline values: CDR1 SGHTS, CDR2 YDEGEE. The V gene end was trimmed by 3 bases and the J gene end by 7 bases; junction bases not matched to a gene: 8. The CDR3 contains 16 residues. Source study methods: Scientists estimated how many nucleated cells there were by amplifying reference gene primers. Measured with immunoSEQ multiplex PCR; TCRdb has only the in-frame clones, and not every one. The D gene and trimming were derived from the DNA, and the V and J assignments and clone size from that table. In the table there are about 420,000 clones, approximately 90% of which are singletons. This receptor was taken from a man in his late teens or twenties with COVID-19, enrolled during active disease. This rearrangement joins TRBV5-8 to TRBJ2-3, with 13 bases matching TRBD2. The sample consisted of peripheral blood. The CDR3 reads CASSSGTSGIGNTQYF. CDR3 DNA: TGTGCCAGCAGCTCGGGGACTAGCGGGATCGGTAATACGCAGTATTTT. The full variable domain, its missing parts supplied by reference TRBV5-8 and TRBJ2-3, is EAGVTQSPTHLIKTRGQQATLRCSPISGHTSVYWYQQALGLGLQFLLWYDEGEERNRGNFPPRFSGRQFPNYSSELNVNALELEDSALYLCASSSGTSGIGNTQYFGPGTRLTVL.